The 30 T cell receptor beta chains below all came from one sample that was sequenced in a study of cytomegalovirus exposure and HLA in healthy donors. The PCR contained 60 Vbeta and 13 Jbeta primers. The method was immunoSEQ multiplex PCR; TCRdb's version includes in-frame clones alone and lacks a portion of them. The sample comprises over 120,000 clones, roughly three quarters of which are singletons, and around 2.9% rests with the top ten. Sequencing was carried out using PBMCs. Receptors originate from a female donor in good health and CMV-seronegative.

This clone was found a few times. The V call is TRBV6-1, the J call TRBJ1-2; no clear D gene. Germline loops: CDR1 MNHNS, CDR2 SASEGT. Trimming cost V 6 bases and J 8 bases, with 13 bases left between them. The CDR3 is 12 residues long. CDR3 coding DNA: TGTGCCAGCAGCCCATGGAGTGGCGGCTACACCTTC. Encoded protein: CASSPWSGGYTF.

The V call is TRBV4-1, the J call TRBJ1-4, with 10 bases identical to TRBD1. The germline V gene encodes CDR1 MGHRA and CDR2 YSYEKL. J gave up 8 bases and V 0 bases, and 3 bases lay outside the gene matches. CDR3 length: 15 residues. CDR3 protein: CASSQEGTGAEKLFF. CDR3 coding DNA: TGCGCCAGCAGCCAAGAAGGGACAGGGGCAGAAAAACTGTTTTTT.

The chain joins TRBV5-6 to TRBJ1-3; TRBD1 matches 8 bases. After removal of 4 bases from V and 2 bases from J, the junction contained 11 bases not matched to a gene. Germline V lookup: CDR1 SGHDT, CDR2 YYEEEE. The CDR3 runs 17 residues. CDR3 region: CASSRGRGLAAGNTIYF. CDR3 coding DNA: TGTGCCAGCAGCCGGGGCAGGGGGCTAGCAGCTGGAAACACCATATATTTT.

This sequence joins TRBV6-5 and TRBJ1-1, with D perhaps TRBD1 (5 bases). The CDR3 contains 14 residues. The germline V gene encodes CDR1 MNHEY and CDR2 SVGAGI. The germline V and J ends were trimmed by 5 bases and 0 bases, with 10 bases remaining between them. The CDR3 DNA is TGTGCCAGCAGTGAACCAGGGATGAACACTGAAGCTTTCTTT. It specifies CASSEPGMNTEAFF.

This clone was counted a single time. The CDR3 loop is CASSVVGGREQFF. The CDR3 DNA sequence: TGTGCCAGCAGCGTCGTAGGGGGACGTGAGCAGTTCTTC. The genes are TRBV25-1 and TRBJ2-1; a possible D gene is TRBD1 (6 bases). The V end lost 6 bases, the J end lost 9 bases, and 15 bases lay between the germline ends. From germline, CDR1 is MGHDK and CDR2 SYGVNS. The CDR3 covers 13 residues.

The chain recombines TRBV27 with TRBJ1-1; D is unresolved. There are 13 residues in the CDR3. CDR1 and CDR2 (germline): MNHEY, SMNVEV (reference sequence). The V gene lost 4 bases and the J gene lost 1 base, with 7 bases spanning the gap. CDR3 nucleotides: TGTGCCAGCAGTTCCCCTCCGAACACTGAAGCTTTCTTT. It is translated as CASSSPPNTEAFF.

The rearrangement links TRBV7-9 to TRBJ2-3, with 7 nucleotides matching TRBD2. The germline gives CDR1 SEHNR, CDR2 FQNEAQ (reference sequence). The trim removed 5 bases at V and 2 bases at J, leaving 7 bases unmatched. The CDR3 loop spans 15 amino acids. CDR3 sequence: CASSQPTSDTDTQYF. The CDR3, as DNA: TGTGCCAGCAGCCAACCTACTAGCGACACAGATACGCAGTATTTT.

This rearrangement joins TRBV7-2 to TRBJ1-2; 8 nucleotides match TRBD1. From germline, CDR1 is SGHTA and CDR2 FQGNSA. V lost 5 bases and J lost 4; bases outside the gene matches: 6. The CDR3 extends over 14 amino acids. The CDR3: CASSVGQGGYGYTF. DNA of the CDR3: TGTGCCAGCAGCGTCGGACAGGGAGGCTATGGCTACACCTTC.

This chain uses TRBV28 with TRBJ1-6, with 7 bases that match TRBD1. The CDR3 runs 16 residues. The trim removed 0 bases at V and 10 bases at J, leaving 9 bases unmatched. The germline gives CDR1 MDHEN, CDR2 SYDVKM. Written as DNA, the CDR3 is TGTGCCAGCAGTTTATGGGCGGCAGGGGGTCAATCACCCCTCCACTTT. This sequence encodes CASSLWAAGGQSPLHF. Filled out from reference TRBV28 and TRBJ1-6, the complete variable domain reads DVKVTQSSRYLVKRTGEKVFLECVQDMDHENMFWYRQDPGLGLRLIYFSYDVKMKEKGDIPEGYSVSREKKERFSLILESASTNQTSMYLCASSLWAAGGQSPLHFGNGTRLTVT.

The J gene is TRBJ2-7, the V gene TRBV7-2; TRBD1 matches 8 bases. CDR3 size: 15 residues. The V segment lost 5 bases and the J segment 6 bases; nucleotides outside the gene matches: 12. The germline V gene has CDR1 SGHTA and CDR2 FQGNSA. CDR3 sequence (DNA): TGTGCCAGCAGCCTCAGACAGGGGAGGATCGGCGAGCAGTACTTC. The encoded protein is CASSLRQGRIGEQYF.

This clone appeared a single time. The chain combines TRBV5-1 with TRBJ2-5; 12 positions agree with TRBD2. The length of the CDR3 is 14 residues. The germline CDR1 and CDR2 sequences are SGHRS and YFSETQ. V shed 3 bases and J 5 bases; nucleotides not matched to a gene: 2. This CDR3 is CASSYGLAGETQYF. The CDR3 DNA reads TGCGCCAGCAGCTACGGACTAGCGGGGGAGACCCAGTACTTC.

The J gene is TRBJ1-2, the V gene TRBV10-3, with 8 bases that match TRBD1. With 7 bases clipped from V and 8 bases from J, the junction kept 12 bases outside the gene matches. Per germline, CDR1 ENHRY and CDR2 SYGVKD. The CDR3 covers 14 residues. DNA for the CDR3: TGTGCCATCACCGGAGCGGACAGGGTGGAAGGCTACACCTTC. Amino acids: CAITGADRVEGYTF.

The chain links TRBV5-1 to TRBJ2-3, with D tentatively TRBD2 (7 bases). V shed 0 bases and J shed 2 bases, with 13 bases lying between them. From germline, CDR1 is SGHRS and CDR2 YFSETQ. The CDR3 covers 16 residues. The CDR3 coding sequence is TGCGCCAGCAGCTTGGTAGGGGGGGCCTTCACAGATACGCAGTATTTT. It yields the protein CASSLVGGAFTDTQYF.

In its sample, this clone ranks as medium-sized (0.01 to 0.1%). This chain connects TRBV6-1 to TRBJ1-5; 10 bases fit TRBD1. CDR3 length equals 15 residues. V lost 5 bases, J lost 4 bases, and 5 bases stayed unmatched. Per the germline V gene, CDR1 is MNHNS and CDR2 is SASEGT. The CDR3 DNA reads as TGTGCCAGCAGTTGGACAGGGGGTGTTAATCAGCCCCAGCATTTT. Protein product: CASSWTGGVNQPQHF.

This rearrangement joins TRBV4-3 to TRBJ1-5, with 10 nucleotides matching TRBD1. Germline CDR1 and CDR2: LGHNA and YSLEER. The CDR3 has 17 amino acids. The V and J ends lost 4 bases and 0 bases, in that order; junction bases with no gene match: 6. The DNA for the CDR3 is TGCGCCAGCAGCCCCGGGACAGGGGAATATAGCAATCAGCCCCAGCATTTT. Its protein is CASSPGTGEYSNQPQHF.

CDR3 residues: CASRHLAGTVGEKLFF. CDR3 nucleotide sequence: TGTGCCAGCAGACATCTGGCGGGGACAGTTGGTGAAAAACTGTTTTTT. The chain combines TRBV2 with TRBJ1-4; 7 bases map to TRBD1. V dropped 6 bases and J dropped 7; count of bases not matched to a gene: 14. Germline values: CDR1 SNHLY, CDR2 FYNNEI. The CDR3 extends over 16 amino acids. Variable domain in full (rest from reference TRBV2 and TRBJ1-4): EPEVTQTPSHQVTQMGQEVILRCVPISNHLYFYWYRQILGQKVEFLVSFYNNEISEKSEIFDDQFSVERPDGSNFTLKIRSTKLEDSAMYFCASRHLAGTVGEKLFFGSGTQLSVL.

The V gene is TRBV6-1, the J gene TRBJ2-7, with D unresolved. The CDR3 consists of 16 residues. Trimming removed 1 base from V and 2 bases from J, with 15 bases in between. Per germline, CDR1 MNHNS and CDR2 SASEGT. The CDR3 bases are TGTGCCAGCAGTGAAGTTCCAGGATCACGCCCCTACGAGCAGTACTTC. The encoded protein is CASSEVPGSRPYEQYF.

The J gene is TRBJ2-2, the V gene TRBV19, with 8 positions matching TRBD1. V lost 2 bases to trimming and J lost 4 bases; unmatched junction nucleotides: 3. Germline-derived CDR1 and CDR2 are LNHDA and SQIVND (reference sequence). This CDR3 comprises 15 residues. The CDR3 here is CASSIPRGRTGELFF. CDR3 coding DNA: TGTGCCAGTAGTATACCCAGGGGGCGCACCGGGGAGCTGTTTTTT.

Comment on this clone: A junction boundary mismatches the germline segment, possibly from a read error. J is TRBJ1-2 and V is TRBV7-9, with D possibly matching TRBD1 (6 bases). CDR3 length: 14 amino acids. Germline V gene lookup returns CDR1 SEHNR and CDR2 FQNEAQ (reference sequence). CDR3 in DNA: TGTGCCAGCAGCCAAGTGGGACACAACTATGGCTACCCCTTC. It translates to CASSQVGHNYGYPF.

The chain uses TRBV6-1 and TRBJ2-5; TRBD1 matches 9 bases. Germline values: CDR1 MNHNS, CDR2 SASEGT. J lost 5 bases, V lost 2 bases, and 6 bases had no gene match. The CDR3 is 15 residues long. The CDR3 sequence: CASSEMGQGSETQYF. CDR3 DNA: TGTGCCAGCAGTGAAATGGGACAGGGCTCGGAGACCCAGTACTTC.

The chain joins TRBV6-1 to TRBJ1-1; D possibly corresponds to TRBD1 (5 bases). The CDR3 length is 17 residues. Germline-derived CDR1 and CDR2 are MNHNS and SASEGT. Trimming left V 3 bases short and J 7 bases short, with 24 bases between. The CDR3 region is CASSDFGRTTGGYEAFF. The DNA of the CDR3 is TGTGCCAGCAGTGATTTTGGGCGGACTACCGGGGGGTATGAAGCTTTCTTT.

V and J are TRBV7-2 and TRBJ2-5, with 7 bases matching TRBD1. This CDR3 has 16 residues. V gave up 1 base and J gave up 3 bases; unmatched junction bases: 8. Germline V gene data show CDR1 as SGHTA and CDR2 as FQGNSA. CDR3 residues: CASSLGLRQGEETQYF. CDR3 bases: TGTGCCAGCAGCTTAGGGTTGCGACAGGGCGAAGAGACCCAGTACTTC.

A single count supports this clone. The chain uses TRBV27 and TRBJ1-2; 7 bases line up with TRBD1. The V segment lost 10 bases and the J segment 3 bases; nucleotides outside the gene matches: 5. Germline V CDR1 and CDR2: MNHEY, SMNVEV (reference sequence). This CDR3 has 12 residues. CDR3 residues: CATRGGDYGYTF. In DNA, the CDR3 is TGTGCCACCAGGGGGGGAGACTATGGCTACACCTTC.

This clone was seen only a few times. This chain joins TRBV6-5 and TRBJ1-1; D possibly corresponds to TRBD1 (5 bases). Trimming cost V 5 bases and J 1 base, with 14 bases left between them. The CDR3 consists of 15 residues. Germline CDR1 MNHEY, CDR2 SVGAGI. The CDR3 region has the DNA TGTGCCAGCAGTCCTTTCGGCAGGGCGAACACTGAAGCTTTCTTT. It translates to CASSPFGRANTEAFF.

The chain carries TRBV7-3 and TRBJ1-1, with TRBD1 matching over 7 bases. The V and J ends lost 2 bases and 0 bases, in that order; junction bases with no gene match: 0. This CDR3 is built from 14 residues. The germline gives CDR1 SGHTA, CDR2 FQGTGA. DNA for the CDR3: TGTGCCAGCAGCTTAGACAGGGTGAACACTGAAGCTTTCTTT. It yields the protein CASSLDRVNTEAFF.

V is TRBV2 and J is TRBJ1-5; 8 positions match TRBD1. The germline CDR1 and CDR2 sequences are SNHLY and FYNNEI. The CDR3 consists of 19 residues. Trimming cost V 3 bases and J 0 bases; bases outside gene matches: 13. CDR3 loop: CASSEVPRTGRYSNQPQHF. Written as DNA, the CDR3 is TGTGCCAGCAGTGAGGTGCCTAGGACAGGGCGGTATAGCAATCAGCCCCAGCATTTT.

This rearrangement joins TRBV28 to TRBJ1-2, with 10 bases that match TRBD1. Trimming removed 6 bases from V and 4 bases from J; junction bases left unmatched: 5. Germline V CDR1 and CDR2: MDHEN, SYDVKM. CDR3 length equals 14 residues. The CDR3: CASRPTGGGYGYTF. The CDR3, as DNA: TGTGCCAGCAGACCGACAGGGGGCGGCTATGGCTACACCTTC.

The J gene is TRBJ1-2, the V gene TRBV19; D is unresolved. The CDR3 sequence is 13 residues long. The germline CDR1 and CDR2 sequences are LNHDA and SQIVND (reference sequence). With 3 bases removed from V and 4 bases from J, the gap between germline ends came to 9 bases. The CDR3 DNA is TGTGCCAGTAGTATCGGAGGATCCTATGGCTACACCTTC. Protein sequence: CASSIGGSYGYTF.

CDR3 DNA sequence: TGTGCCACCAGACTCGGGGGGATGAACACTGAAGCTTTCTTT. Translating gives CATRLGGMNTEAFF. The rearrangement joins TRBV19 to TRBJ1-1; tentatively, D is TRBD1 (5 bases). Germline V gene sequence: CDR1 LNHDA, CDR2 SQIVND (reference sequence). Between the trimmed V and J ends, which lost 10 bases and 0 bases, there was a span of 15 bases. The CDR3 totals 14 residues.

The chain couples TRBV29-1 to TRBJ2-7, with 8 bases identical to TRBD1. From germline, CDR1 is SQVTM and CDR2 ANQGSEA. This CDR3 has 13 residues. The trim removed 6 bases at V and 5 bases at J, leaving 9 bases unmatched. CDR3 nucleotides: TGCAGCGTCCAATCGGACAGGGTCCACGAGCAGTACTTC. Protein: CSVQSDRVHEQYF.